The 18 T cell receptor beta chains given below trace back to one sample, sequenced in a study of T cell responses to AZD1222 COVID-19 vaccine. Sequencing used immunoSEQ multiplex PCR; TCRdb keeps in-frame clones, though not all of them. The table includes some 95,000 clones, 88% detected once. This specimen consisted of peripheral blood, obtained 28 days after the second AZD1222 dose. All receptors come from an adult who received the AZD1222 COVID-19 vaccine.

V is TRBV28 and J is TRBJ2-5; 15 bases are a match to TRBD2. The germline V gene encodes CDR1 MDHEN and CDR2 SYDVKM. With V trimmed by 5 bases and J by 4 bases, 2 bases remained unmatched. CDR3 length: 15 residues. DNA for the CDR3: TGTGCCAGCAGTCCGGGACTAGCGGGAGGAGAGACCCAGTACTTC. Encoded protein: CASSPGLAGGETQYF.

The chain joins TRBV19 to TRBJ1-4; D gene uncertain. CDR1 is LNHDA and CDR2 is SQIVND in the germline V gene (reference sequence). V was pared by 3 bases and J by 0 bases, with 8 bases between. The CDR3 is 15 residues long. The CDR3 DNA reads TGTGCCAGTAGTATCGGTCAGTCAACTAATGAAAAACTGTTTTTT. The encoded protein is CASSIGQSTNEKLFF.

The chain has TRBV11-3 and TRBJ1-4; D is perhaps TRBD1 (5 bases). Trimming took off 1 base at V and 1 base at J, with 7 bases between the two ends. There are 15 residues in the CDR3. Germline V gene sequence: CDR1 SGHNT, CDR2 YENEEA. The CDR3 sequence: CASSLVGVTNEKLFF. DNA of the CDR3: TGTGCCAGCAGCTTAGTGGGGGTAACTAATGAAAAACTGTTTTTT.

CDR3 loop: CASSSPVVADTQYF. CDR3 DNA: TGTGCCAGCAGCTCTCCCGTGGTCGCAGATACGCAGTATTTT. The chain combines TRBV5-4 with TRBJ2-3; D unresolved. V was clipped by 3 bases and J by 4 bases, with 12 bases between them. The CDR3 covers 14 residues. Germline V lookup: CDR1 SGHNT, CDR2 YYREEE (reference sequence).

This chain uses TRBV5-1 with TRBJ2-2, with a tentative D call TRBD2 (6 bases). This CDR3 has 16 residues. Germline V gene sequence: CDR1 SGHRS, CDR2 YFSETQ. V was trimmed by 0 bases and J by 3 bases, leaving 12 bases between them. The CDR3 DNA follows: TGCGCCAGCAGCTTGGAGGGAGGAGCACACACCGGGGAGCTGTTTTTT. This encodes CASSLEGGAHTGELFF. Filled out from reference TRBV5-1 and TRBJ2-2, the complete variable domain reads KAGVTQTPRYLIKTRGQQVTLSCSPISGHRSVSWYQQTPGQGLQFLFEYFSETQRNKGNFPGRFSGRQFSNSRSEMNVSTLELGDSALYLCASSLEGGAHTGELFFGEGSRLTVL.

V and J are TRBV29-1 and TRBJ2-7; D possibly corresponds to TRBD1 (6 bases). V lost 4 bases, J lost 4 bases, and 14 bases lay in between. The CDR3 has 13 amino acids. Germline CDR1 and CDR2: SQVTM and ANQGSEA. CDR3 DNA: TGCAGCGTTGGGTTTGGACAGAATTACGAGCAGTACTTC. Its protein is CSVGFGQNYEQYF.

V is TRBV6-4 and J is TRBJ2-1; D is perhaps TRBD1 or TRBD2 (6 bases each). Germline V gives CDR1 MRHNA, CDR2 SNTAGT. CDR3 length: 16 residues. V was clipped by 0 bases and J by 8 bases, with 17 bases between them. CDR3 bases: TGTGCCAGCAGTGACTCGAGCGTTGAGGGGGGTGATGAGCAGTTCTTC. This codes for CASSDSSVEGGDEQFF.

This sequence joins TRBV28 and TRBJ1-4, with 9 bases lining up with TRBD1. This CDR3 has 16 amino acids. J lost 7 bases, V lost 7 bases, and 13 bases had no gene match. Germline CDR1 MDHEN, CDR2 SYDVKM. CDR3 sequence: CASITTGGPILEKLFF. CDR3 nucleotides: TGTGCCAGCATTACCACAGGGGGCCCTATACTTGAAAAACTGTTTTTT.

The V call is TRBV4-2, the J call TRBJ1-4; no clear D. This CDR3 comprises 16 residues. Germline CDR1 reads LGHNA; CDR2 reads YNFKEQ. V was shortened by 1 base and J by 3 bases, with 12 bases between the two germline ends. The CDR3 coding sequence is TGTGCCAGCAGCCAAGGTTCCCGTGGACCTAATGAAAAACTGTTTTTT. It translates to CASSQGSRGPNEKLFF.

The chain links TRBV10-3 to TRBJ1-6, with D possibly TRBD1 on 5 matching bases. Germline CDR1 and CDR2: ENHRY and SYGVKD. V lost 10 bases to trimming and J lost 8 bases, with 18 bases between them. The CDR3 contains 14 residues. In nucleotides, the CDR3 is TGTGCCAACGCGCAGGGAAGAGGCGATTCACCCCTCCACTTT. Translating it yields CANAQGRGDSPLHF.

This chain links TRBV10-3 with TRBJ1-2; 7 positions agree with TRBD1. Germline trimming cut 8 bases from V and 5 bases from J; bases unmatched to any gene: 5. The germline V gene encodes CDR1 ENHRY and CDR2 SYGVKD. The CDR3 is made up of 12 amino acids. The CDR3 region is CAILDRTYGYTF. CDR3 coding DNA: TGTGCCATCCTGGACAGGACGTATGGCTACACCTTC.

This rearrangement joins TRBV2 to TRBJ1-5, with a possible D match to TRBD1 (6 bases). Trimming pared 3 bases from V and 5 bases from J, leaving 14 bases between. Germline V gene sequence: CDR1 SNHLY, CDR2 FYNNEI. This CDR3 is built from 15 residues. CDR3 in DNA: TGTGCCAGCAGTGACAGGGGAGGGGAGGATCAGCCCCAGCATTTT. This gives the protein CASSDRGGEDQPQHF. Filled out from reference TRBV2 and TRBJ1-5, the complete variable domain reads EPEVTQTPSHQVTQMGQEVILRCVPISNHLYFYWYRQILGQKVEFLVSFYNNEISEKSEIFDDQFSVERPDGSNFTLKIRSTKLEDSAMYFCASSDRGGEDQPQHFGDGTRLSIL.

The rearrangement links TRBV30 to TRBJ2-3, with D perhaps being TRBD1 or TRBD2 (6 bases each). Trimming removed 5 bases at V and 10 bases at J, with 22 bases between. The CDR3 spans 14 residues. Per the germline V gene, CDR1 is GTSNPN and CDR2 is SVGIG (reference sequence). The CDR3 region is CAWGATQGRGAQYF. DNA for the CDR3: TGTGCCTGGGGAGCGACACAGGGAAGGGGGGCGCAGTATTTT.

The J gene is TRBJ1-2, the V gene TRBV28; 8 nucleotides match TRBD1. After removal of 8 bases from V and 5 bases from J, the junction contained 4 bases not matched to a gene. Germline V gene data show CDR1 as MDHEN and CDR2 as SYDVKM. This CDR3 comprises 12 residues. The CDR3 nucleotides are TGTGCCAGCGGACAGGGACAATATGGCTACACCTTC. This gives the protein CASGQGQYGYTF.

V and J are TRBV5-1 and TRBJ2-1; 7 bases fit TRBD1. Germline-derived CDR1 and CDR2 are SGHRS and YFSETQ. The CDR3 extends over 15 amino acids. The V segment lost 0 bases and the J segment 10 bases; nucleotides outside the gene matches: 10. CDR3 amino acids: CASSLVYEKDREQFF. The CDR3 coding sequence is TGCGCCAGCAGCTTGGTATATGAAAAGGACAGGGAGCAGTTCTTC.

The J gene is TRBJ1-2, the V gene TRBV6-5, with D possibly matching TRBD1 (5 bases). The CDR3 runs to 14 residues. CDR1 MNHEY and CDR2 SVGAGI come from the germline V gene. V was clipped by 8 bases and J by 3 bases, with 16 bases between them. The CDR3 protein is CASGKWGEDYGYTF. As DNA, the CDR3 is TGTGCCAGCGGGAAGTGGGGCGAAGACTATGGCTACACCTTC.

The chain recombines TRBV5-1 with TRBJ1-3, with D possibly being TRBD1 (5 bases). With 0 bases removed from V and 8 bases from J, the gap between germline ends came to 18 bases. The germline gives CDR1 SGHRS, CDR2 YFSETQ. The CDR3 covers 16 residues. CDR3 protein: CASSLGAKGTGHTIYF. The CDR3 bases are TGCGCCAGCAGCTTGGGCGCCAAAGGGACGGGCCACACCATATATTTT.

J is TRBJ2-7 and V is TRBV20-1, with a tentative D call TRBD2 (5 bases). The CDR3 loop spans 11 amino acids. Germline V gene sequence: CDR1 DFQATT, CDR2 SNEGSKA (reference sequence). Deletions cut 5 bases from V and 7 bases from J, with 12 bases between. The CDR3 reads CSAWTPGEQYF. CDR3 bases: TGCAGTGCTTGGACTCCGGGTGAGCAGTACTTC.